The 8 T cell receptor beta chains listed next were all sequenced from one sample in a study of control samples from healthy donors and cancer patients. Profiling relied on immunoSEQ multiplex PCR, and the TCRdb table lists in-frame clones only, not all of them. Altogether tens of thousands of clones are present, 88% being singletons, with the ten largest covering roughly an eighth. The sample consisted of blood. The receptors derive from a woman aged 70-85 years in good health.

The V gene is TRBV6-4, the J gene TRBJ1-5; D remains ambiguous. V lost 0 bases and J 8 bases, leaving 8 bases between the germline ends. The germline gives CDR1 MRHNA, CDR2 SNTAGT. The CDR3 covers 13 residues. The CDR3 spells CASSDSAGEPQHF. CDR3 DNA sequence: TGTGCCAGCAGTGACTCAGCCGGAGAGCCCCAGCATTTT.

The gene calls are TRBV6-5 and TRBJ1-1; D unresolved. The CDR3 runs 13 residues. Trimming left V 6 bases short and J 0 bases short, with 8 bases between. Germline assignment: CDR1 MNHEY and CDR2 SVGAGI. The CDR3 sequence: CASSLVMNTEAFF. As DNA, the CDR3 is TGTGCCAGCAGCCTCGTCATGAACACTGAAGCTTTCTTT.

The rearrangement links TRBV18 to TRBJ1-1; D not resolved. There are 12 residues in the CDR3. Germline-derived CDR1 and CDR2 are KGHSH and LQKENI. V gave up 3 bases and J gave up 6 bases, with 8 bases separating them. CDR3 DNA: TGTGCCAGCTCACCTTTAAGGTCTGAAGCTTTCTTT. This translates into CASSPLRSEAFF.

V gene TRBV27 combines with J gene TRBJ2-5; 9 bases are shared with TRBD1. CDR3 length: 15 residues. The V and J ends lost 6 bases and 6 bases, in that order; junction bases with no gene match: 11. CDR1 MNHEY and CDR2 SMNVEV come from the germline V gene (reference sequence). The CDR3 loop is CASRETGTGKKTQYF. The CDR3 DNA follows: TGTGCCAGCAGGGAAACCGGGACAGGGAAAAAGACCCAGTACTTC.

To note about this clone: Germline and junction disagree at one end, which may indicate a read error. The chain has TRBV24-1 and TRBJ1-6; no reliable D call. This CDR3 contains 13 residues. CDR1 is KGHDR, CDR2 SFDVKD, per germline. CDR3 sequence reads: CATRQAVNSPLHF. For the CDR3, the DNA is TGCGCAACCCGGCAGGCAGTTAATTCACCCCTCCACTTT.

CDR3 region: CASSQENRQNSPLHF. The CDR3 coding sequence is TGTGCCAGCAGCCAAGAGAACAGGCAAAATTCACCCCTCCACTTT. V is TRBV4-2 and J is TRBJ1-6, with D possibly matching TRBD1 (5 bases). Trimming took off 0 bases at V and 7 bases at J, with 10 bases between the two ends. There are 15 residues in the CDR3. Germline V gives CDR1 LGHNA, CDR2 YNFKEQ.

The chain has TRBV6-1 and TRBJ2-5, with a tentative D call TRBD1 (6 bases). The CDR3 is made up of 16 amino acids. V dropped 3 bases and J dropped 1 base, with 15 bases sitting between them. The germline V gene encodes CDR1 MNHNS and CDR2 SASEGT. Here the CDR3 DNA reads TGTGCCAGCAGTGATACGACGACAGGAGTCCAAGAGACCCAGTACTTC. This sequence encodes CASSDTTTGVQETQYF.

This clone was seen only once. V gene TRBV13 combines with J gene TRBJ1-1; 7 bases agree with TRBD1. This CDR3 region has 15 residues. CDR1 and CDR2 (germline): PRHDT, FYEKMQ (reference sequence). V gave up 0 bases and J gave up 8 bases; unmatched junction bases: 9. The CDR3 here is CASSLGRQGLREAFF. The CDR3 DNA reads TGTGCCAGCAGCTTAGGCCGACAGGGTCTTAGGGAAGCTTTCTTT.